This T cell receptor beta chain was sequenced in a study of T cell responses to AZD1222 COVID-19 vaccine. As to this clone: Its antigen remains unidentified.

Between the trimmed V and J ends, which lost 2 bases and 2 bases, there was a span of 3 bases. CDR3 size: 13 residues. The V gene's germline CDR1 is MNHNS and CDR2 SASEGT. Here immunoSEQ multiplex PCR was the method, and the copy in TCRdb shows in-frame clones only, minus some. This repertoire includes about 140,000 clones. Study-wide results and caveats: With two AZD1222 doses given, Spike-specific TCR breadth and depth both rose.

Material: peripheral blood. This TCR came from an adult in good health. The gene calls are TRBV6-1 and TRBJ2-2, with D uncertain. The CDR3 reads CASSEINTGELFF. The CDR3 nucleotides read TGTGCCAGCAGTGAAATAAACACCGGGGAGCTGTTTTTT.